Listed below are T cell receptor beta chains from one sample, sequenced in a study of early T cells in non-severe SARS-CoV-2 infection. TCRdb re-derived calls from the 5' RACE reads in MiXCR, one entry per CDR3 protein. This sample has 55,000 to 80,000 distinct CDR3 sequences; approximately 9.2% occur once, and the top ten carry 10% to 15%. The sequencing used whole blood, collected at baseline. The receptors were sampled from an adult who was a healthcare worker with PCR-confirmed SARS-CoV-2 infection or an uninfected control (not recorded which). The CDR3 runs from the conserved cysteine through the conserved F or W. For some rows the clone size is stated as once, few or many, or as a class when expanded; others skip it.

v_call: TRBV9; clone_size: few; cdr3_aa: CASSVGPSGVYNEQFF
v_call: TRBV29-1; clone_size: -; cdr3_aa: CSSSNSGYSYNEQFF
v_call: TRBV6-1; clone_size: -; cdr3_aa: CASRENRVEQYF
v_call: TRBV7-9; clone_size: many; cdr3_aa: CASSLGYREHQETQYF
v_call: TRBV5-1; clone_size: -; cdr3_aa: CASSNGQDDTGELFF
v_call: TRBV4-3; clone_size: -; cdr3_aa: CASSQDVQGYEQYF
v_call: TRBV12-3/TRBV12-4; clone_size: few; cdr3_aa: CASTTDRFLPGLAGAGLETQYF
v_call: TRBV27; clone_size: few; cdr3_aa: CASSLMASGTHEQYF
v_call: TRBV25-1; clone_size: -; cdr3_aa: CASSELGRYTQYF
v_call: TRBV6-2/TRBV6-3; clone_size: -; cdr3_aa: CASNPVAASGANVLTF
v_call: TRBV19; clone_size: few; cdr3_aa: CASSSNTFYGYTF
v_call: TRBV12-3/TRBV12-4; clone_size: -; cdr3_aa: CASSLTGIANYGYTF
v_call: TRBV10-3; clone_size: -; cdr3_aa: CAISGNKDTQYF
v_call: TRBV11-2; clone_size: many; cdr3_aa: CASSLDRDTQYF
v_call: TRBV30; clone_size: few; cdr3_aa: CAWNREFPDTQYF
v_call: TRBV9; clone_size: -; cdr3_aa: CASSPLGIRGNEQFF
v_call: TRBV7-9; clone_size: -; cdr3_aa: CASSFGQGAGNEQYF
v_call: TRBV7-9; clone_size: -; cdr3_aa: CASSLDTSSGANVLTF
v_call: TRBV18; clone_size: -; cdr3_aa: CASSPPGQNHNEQFF
v_call: TRBV29-1; clone_size: -; cdr3_aa: CSVEGDRAYEQYF
v_call: TRBV3-1; clone_size: -; cdr3_aa: CASSQAGPGGEQYF
v_call: TRBV7-7; clone_size: many; cdr3_aa: CASSSRDREEQFF
v_call: TRBV10-3; clone_size: few; cdr3_aa: CAISRDRDREQYF
v_call: TRBV20-1; clone_size: few; cdr3_aa: CSARLAGEETQYF
v_call: TRBV30; clone_size: once; cdr3_aa: CAWTGTRRINEQFF
v_call: TRBV19; clone_size: -; cdr3_aa: CASNLSGANVLTF
v_call: TRBV7-3; clone_size: -; cdr3_aa: CASSLTGSTPSTDTQYF
v_call: TRBV25-1; clone_size: many; cdr3_aa: CASSELGGTGSYEQYF
v_call: TRBV6-6; clone_size: few; cdr3_aa: CASTRPTNTDTQYF